This passage covers 28 T cell receptor beta chains from one sample sequenced in a study of early T cells in non-severe SARS-CoV-2 infection. MiXCR was run by TCRdb on the 5' RACE reads, yielding one entry per CDR3 protein. The sample carries about 48,000 distinct CDR3 sequences, around 5.6% recorded once. What was sequenced was whole blood. The source is an adult who was a healthcare worker with PCR-confirmed SARS-CoV-2 infection or an uninfected control (not recorded which).

This clonotype appeared many times. This chain links TRBV7-6 with TRBJ2-4; TRBD1 agrees at 9 bases. The CDR3 extends over 16 amino acids. Germline V gene data show CDR1 as SGHVS and CDR2 as FNYEAQ. Losses at the gene ends were 5 bases for V and 3 bases for J; bases not matched to a gene: 8. CDR3 bases: TGTGCCAGCAGCATACCGGGACAGGGAGGCAAAAACATTCAGTACTTC. Its protein product is CASSIPGQGGKNIQYF.

This clonotype was picked up many times. CDR3 coding DNA: TGTGCCAGCAGCAACAACAGGGAATATGATGGCTACACCTTC. Its protein is CASSNNREYDGYTF. This chain links TRBV4-2 with TRBJ1-2; D might be TRBD1 (6 bases). The CDR3 is 14 residues long. Between the trimmed V and J ends, which lost 5 bases and 6 bases, there was a span of 16 bases. Germline loops: CDR1 LGHNA, CDR2 YNFKEQ.

This clonotype was counted many times. V gene TRBV14 combines with J gene TRBJ1-2, with TRBD1 as a possible D gene (5 bases). The germline V gene has CDR1 SGHDN and CDR2 FVKESK. This CDR3 is built from 13 residues. Trimming shortened V by 0 bases and J by 9 bases, and 11 bases separated the two germline ends. CDR3 nucleotide sequence: TGTGCCAGCAGCCAAGAAGGCAGGGTCCGCTACACCTTC. It codes for CASSQEGRVRYTF. Supplemented by reference TRBV14 and TRBJ1-2, the full variable domain reads EAGVTQFPSHSVIEKGQTVTLRCDPISGHDNLYWYRRVMGKEIKFLLHFVKESKQDESGMPNNRFLAERTGGTYSTLKVQPAELEDSGVYFCASSQEGRVRYTFGSGTRLTVV.

This clonotype was recorded at least ten times. This chain uses TRBV24-1 with TRBJ2-3; a possible D gene is TRBD2 (6 bases). CDR3 length equals 15 residues. The ends were cut back, 2 bases at V and 6 bases at J, with 14 bases in the middle. Germline V lookup: CDR1 KGHDR, CDR2 SFDVKD. CDR3 DNA: TGTGCCACCAGTGATTGGAGGGCAGAGGCCGATACGCAGTATTTT. Translation gives CATSDWRAEADTQYF.

The CDR3 protein is CASSPQAYGYTF. The CDR3, as DNA: TGTGCCAGCAGCCCGCAAGCCTATGGCTACACCTTC. The chain employs TRBV7-2 and TRBJ1-2; no firm D call. The V gene lost 5 bases and the J gene lost 4 bases, with 8 bases spanning the gap. Germline V gives CDR1 SGHTA, CDR2 FQGNSA. The CDR3 has 12 residues.

This clonotype came up many times. The rearrangement joins TRBV7-9 to TRBJ2-7; 7 nucleotides line up with TRBD1. The CDR3 extends over 14 amino acids. From germline, CDR1 is SEHNR and CDR2 FQNEAQ (reference sequence). The V segment lost 5 bases and the J segment 4 bases; nucleotides outside the gene matches: 8. The DNA for the CDR3 is TGTGCCAGCAGCCCAGGGACAGAACTGTACGAGCAGTACTTC. Its protein product is CASSPGTELYEQYF.

This clonotype was seen ten or more times. This chain joins TRBV10-3 and TRBJ2-2, with 7 bases that match TRBD1. This CDR3 comprises 16 residues. The junction had 3 bases not matched to a gene; V was cut back by 2 bases and J by 0 bases. Germline V gene data show CDR1 as ENHRY and CDR2 as SYGVKD. The CDR3 spells CAISEDQGANTGELFF. The CDR3 DNA is TGTGCCATCAGTGAGGACCAGGGGGCGAACACCGGGGAGCTGTTTTTT.

This clonotype was observed a few times. The chain carries TRBV29-1 and TRBJ1-1; the D is unclear. The CDR3 contains 13 residues. Per the germline V gene, CDR1 is SQVTM and CDR2 is ANQGSEA. Trimming took 5 bases from V and 3 from J, leaving 13 bases between them. The CDR3 protein is CSVPEDGDTEAFF. DNA for the CDR3: TGCAGCGTTCCAGAGGACGGGGACACTGAAGCTTTCTTT.

This chain uses TRBV4-3 with TRBJ2-5; D is unresolved. Trimming left V 3 bases short and J 2 bases short, with 10 bases between. The CDR3 spans 14 residues. CDR1 LGHNA and CDR2 YSLEER come from the germline V gene. CDR3 amino acids: CASSQSPQQETQYF. Here the CDR3 DNA reads TGCGCCAGCAGCCAGTCCCCCCAGCAAGAGACCCAGTACTTC.

This clonotype has a count of ten or more. CDR3 DNA sequence: TGTGCCAGCAGCCGAGGACAGGGGGCGTACACTGAAGCTTTCTTT. Translating gives CASSRGQGAYTEAFF. The gene calls are TRBV11-3 and TRBJ1-1, with 11 bases that match TRBD1. Germline V gene data show CDR1 as SGHNT and CDR2 as YENEEA. V lost 5 bases to trimming and J lost 3 bases; unmatched junction nucleotides: 5. This CDR3 has 15 residues. The complete variable domain, with remaining parts taken from reference TRBV11-3 and TRBJ1-1, reads EAGVVQSPRYKIIEKKQPVAFWCNPISGHNTLYWYLQNLGQGPELLIRYENEEAVDDSQLPKDRFSAERLKGVDSTLKIQPAELGDSAVYLCASSRGQGAYTEAFFGQGTRLTVV.

This clonotype has at least ten counts. The J gene is TRBJ1-6, the V gene TRBV4-1; the D gene is possibly TRBD1 (5 bases). CDR3 length: 17 residues. V gave up 3 bases and J gave up 5 bases, with 17 bases separating them. Germline values: CDR1 MGHRA, CDR2 YSYEKL. The CDR3 loop is CASSHRAVTANNSPLHF. CDR3 nucleotides: TGCGCCAGCAGCCACAGGGCTGTGACAGCAAATAATTCACCCCTCCACTTT.

This clonotype was counted many times. V and J are TRBV18 and TRBJ2-3, with 9 bases that match TRBD1. The germline CDR1 and CDR2 sequences are KGHSH and LQKENI. V gave up 3 bases and J gave up 4 bases; unmatched junction bases: 5. The CDR3 is 15 residues long. CDR3 coding DNA: TGTGCCAGCTCACCGGGACAGGGTATCGCAGATACGCAGTATTTT. This translates into CASSPGQGIADTQYF.

This clonotype was seen ten or more times. This sequence joins TRBV3-1 and TRBJ1-2; D is undetermined. The ends were cut back, 0 bases at V and 3 bases at J, with 11 bases in the middle. This CDR3 is 15 amino acids long. Per the germline V gene, CDR1 is LGHDT and CDR2 is YNNKEL (reference sequence). DNA of the CDR3: TGTGCCAGCAGCCAAGATCGAGCGCAGCACTATGGCTACACCTTC. Protein sequence: CASSQDRAQHYGYTF.

Many counts were recorded for this clonotype. The chain employs TRBV7-2 and TRBJ2-3; TRBD1 matches 9 bases. CDR3 length: 15 amino acids. CDR1 is SGHTA, CDR2 FQGNSA, per germline. V trimming: 6 bases; J trimming: 3 bases; junction bases outside the gene matches: 7. The CDR3 sequence: CASSRTDRGTDTQYF. CDR3 DNA sequence: TGTGCCAGCAGTCGAACGGACAGGGGAACAGATACGCAGTATTTT.

In this sample, this clonotype turned up many times. CDR3 loop: CAWSVNNEQFF. CDR3 in DNA: TGTGCCTGGAGTGTAAACAATGAGCAGTTCTTC. The chain employs TRBV30 and TRBJ2-1; no clear D gene. The V gene's germline CDR1 is GTSNPN and CDR2 SVGIG (reference sequence). CDR3 length equals 11 residues. The V gene lost 0 bases and the J gene lost 5 bases, with 2 bases spanning the gap.

This clonotype was recorded at least ten times. V gene TRBV5-4 combines with J gene TRBJ1-5, with a possible D match to TRBD1 (5 bases). The CDR3 has 14 amino acids. CDR1 is SGHNT, CDR2 YYREEE, per germline (reference sequence). V lost 0 bases and J lost 8, with 12 bases in between. CDR3 in amino acids: CASSLERGVEPQHF. In DNA, the CDR3 is TGTGCCAGCAGCTTGGAAAGGGGAGTAGAGCCCCAGCATTTT.

This clonotype showed up many times. The chain is built from TRBV19 and TRBJ2-1; TRBD2 matches 11 bases. From germline, CDR1 is LNHDA and CDR2 SQIVND (reference sequence). There are 16 residues in the CDR3. J was trimmed by 6 bases and V by 10 bases; bases with no gene match: 14. CDR3 in amino acids: CATRSFGTSGINEQFF. CDR3 bases: TGTGCCACCCGAAGCTTTGGGACTAGCGGTATCAATGAGCAGTTCTTC. Looking up the rest from reference TRBV19 and TRBJ2-1 gives the full variable domain: DGGITQSPKYLFRKEGQNVTLSCEQNLNHDAMYWYRQDPGQGLRLIYYSQIVNDFQKGDIAEGYSVSREKKESFPLTVTSAQKNPTAFYLCATRSFGTSGINEQFFGPGTRLTVL.

This clonotype showed up many times. The chain uses TRBV20-1 and TRBJ2-1, with TRBD2 matching over 7 bases. J gave up 0 bases and V 3 bases, and 8 bases lay outside the gene matches. In germline, CDR1 is DFQATT, CDR2 SNEGSKA (reference sequence). This CDR3 comprises 16 residues. The CDR3 is CSARVSGRASYNEQFF. The CDR3 DNA follows: TGCAGTGCTAGGGTGTCTGGGAGGGCCTCCTACAATGAGCAGTTCTTC.

This clonotype was counted at least ten times. V is TRBV10-2 and J is TRBJ2-2, with a tentative D call TRBD2 (6 bases). Germline CDR1 WSHSY, CDR2 SAAADI. The CDR3 length is 13 residues. The V gene lost 9 bases and the J gene lost 6 bases, with 14 bases spanning the gap. This CDR3 reads CARSSGSSGELFF. The CDR3 coding sequence is TGCGCCAGATCCTCCGGGAGCTCCGGGGAGCTGTTTTTT.

This clonotype has a count of ten or more. The gene calls are TRBV7-9 and TRBJ2-5; D is uncertain. V was shortened by 8 bases and J by 2 bases, with 12 bases between the two germline ends. Germline CDR1 and CDR2: SEHNR and FQNEAQ (reference sequence). The CDR3 sequence is 13 residues long. CDR3: CASRSTVQETQYF. In nucleotides, the CDR3 is TGTGCCAGCCGATCGACTGTACAAGAGACCCAGTACTTC.

A few counts support this clonotype. The chain combines TRBV9 with TRBJ2-2; D is ambiguous. V lost 0 bases and J lost 6, with 9 bases in between. Germline V lookup: CDR1 SGDLS, CDR2 YYNGEE. The CDR3 extends over 14 amino acids. CDR3: CASSVGSRAGELFF. Written as DNA, the CDR3 is TGTGCCAGCAGCGTAGGGAGTCGGGCCGGGGAGCTGTTTTTT.

This clonotype was seen more than once but under ten times. The CDR3 bases are TGCGCCAGCAGCTTGGGGTACTCCTACGAGCAGTACTTC. Translating it yields CASSLGYSYEQYF. This chain connects TRBV5-1 to TRBJ2-7; no reliable D call. The CDR3 is 13 amino acids. Looked up from germline, CDR1 is SGHRS and CDR2 is YFSETQ. Trimming left V 0 bases short and J 0 bases short, with 4 bases between. Complete variable domain (other parts from reference TRBV5-1 and TRBJ2-7): KAGVTQTPRYLIKTRGQQVTLSCSPISGHRSVSWYQQTPGQGLQFLFEYFSETQRNKGNFPGRFSGRQFSNSRSEMNVSTLELGDSALYLCASSLGYSYEQYFGPGTRLTVT.

This clonotype was seen many times. The chain links TRBV30 to TRBJ2-5; TRBD2 matches at 9 bases. The CDR3 is 14 amino acids. J was trimmed by 5 bases and V by 2 bases; bases with no gene match: 6. Germline V gene sequence: CDR1 GTSNPN, CDR2 SVGIG (reference sequence). This CDR3 reads CAWSPGLARETQYF. The CDR3 DNA reads TGTGCCTGGAGTCCGGGACTAGCTCGGGAGACCCAGTACTTC.

This clonotype was counted ten times or more. The rearrangement joins TRBV12-3 or TRBV12-4 to TRBJ2-3; D is ambiguous. The CDR3 loop spans 15 amino acids. V dropped 5 bases and J dropped 0 bases, with 12 bases sitting between them. CDR3 DNA sequence: TGTGCCAGCAGTCTAGAACTATCCAGCACAGATACGCAGTATTTT. Translating it yields CASSLELSSTDTQYF.

Notes on this clonotype: A read error may explain this, as a much larger clone is one base away. The rearrangement uses TRBV7-9 and TRBJ2-7, with a tentative D call TRBD2 (6 bases). CDR1 and CDR2 (germline): SEHNR, FQNEAQ (reference sequence). The length of the CDR3 is 14 residues. The V end was cut by 5 bases, the J end by 5 bases, with 16 bases between. CDR3 in DNA: TGTGCCAGCAGCCTGAGTGGGGGGAACCACGAGCAGTACTTC. Translating gives CASSLSGGNHEQYF.

A few counts support this clonotype. This chain links TRBV18 with TRBJ2-1; 15 bases are a match to TRBD2. The CDR3 runs to 16 residues. Germline V lookup: CDR1 KGHSH, CDR2 LQKENI. The V segment lost 3 bases and the J segment 5 bases; nucleotides outside the gene matches: 2. The CDR3 nucleotides read TGTGCCAGCTCACCCGGACTAGCGGGAGGGGACAATGAGCAGTTCTTC. This codes for CASSPGLAGGDNEQFF.

This clonotype was picked up a small number of times. One end of the junction does not line up with germline, which may come from a read error. The V and J genes are TRBV5-6 and TRBJ2-6; D is possibly TRBD1 (5 bases). CDR3 size: 15 residues. Germline V CDR1 and CDR2: SGHDT, YYEEEE. The CDR3 reads CARKLSSCGANVLIF. The CDR3 DNA reads TGTGCCAGAAAGCTCAGTTCCTGTGGGGCCAACGTCCTGATTTTC.

In this sample, this clonotype turned up many times. The gene calls are TRBV5-1 and TRBJ2-6; D not resolved. Germline assignment: CDR1 SGHRS and CDR2 YFSETQ. The V and J ends lost 3 bases and 2 bases respectively, with 6 bases between them. The CDR3 has 14 residues. The CDR3 loop reads CASSSTTGANVLTF. The CDR3 bases are TGCGCCAGCAGCTCTACGACTGGGGCCAACGTCCTGACTTTC.